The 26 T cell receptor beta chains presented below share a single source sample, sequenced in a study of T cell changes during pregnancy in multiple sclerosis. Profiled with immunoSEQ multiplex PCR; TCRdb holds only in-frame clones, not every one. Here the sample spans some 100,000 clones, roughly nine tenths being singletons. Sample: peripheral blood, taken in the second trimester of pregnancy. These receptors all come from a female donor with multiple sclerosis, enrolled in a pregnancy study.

This CDR3 reads CASSLAGGAGNQPQHF. CDR3 bases: TGTGCCAGCAGCTTGGCCGGAGGGGCCGGGAATCAGCCCCAGCATTTT. The chain employs TRBV5-6 and TRBJ1-5; TRBD1 might be the D (5 bases). The CDR3 length is 16 residues. Germline V gene sequence: CDR1 SGHDT, CDR2 YYEEEE. Trimming removed 0 bases from V and 4 bases from J, with 14 bases in between.

The CDR3 region is CASRPGVLNYGYTF. In DNA form, the CDR3 reads TGTGCCAGCAGGCCGGGTGTTCTTAACTATGGCTACACCTTC. This sequence joins TRBV6-5 and TRBJ1-2, with no clear D. Germline V gene data show CDR1 as MNHEY and CDR2 as SVGAGI. The CDR3 spans 14 residues. The germline V and J ends were trimmed by 6 bases and 1 base, with 12 bases remaining between them.

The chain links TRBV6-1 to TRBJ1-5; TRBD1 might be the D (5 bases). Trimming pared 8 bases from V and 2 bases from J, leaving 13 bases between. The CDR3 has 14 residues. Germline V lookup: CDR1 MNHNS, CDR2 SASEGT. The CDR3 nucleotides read TGTGCCAGCTCAGCCCTACAGGGCAATCAGCCCCAGCATTTT. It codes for CASSALQGNQPQHF.

Here the CDR3 reads CASSEYLAGAPNEQFF. The CDR3 DNA reads TGTGCCAGCAGTGAATATCTAGCGGGTGCACCCAATGAGCAGTTCTTC. This chain joins TRBV6-1 and TRBJ2-1, with TRBD2 matching over 8 bases. Trimming cost V 2 bases and J 6 bases; bases outside gene matches: 9. Germline CDR1 and CDR2: MNHNS and SASEGT. CDR3 length equals 16 residues.

The CDR3 DNA sequence: TGTGCCAGCAGCCTTGCGGGGCCCTCCTACAATGAGCAGTTCTTC. This codes for CASSLAGPSYNEQFF. The chain joins TRBV11-2 to TRBJ2-1, with a possible D match to TRBD2 (6 bases). Germline loops: CDR1 SGHAT, CDR2 FQNNGV. The ends were cut back, 5 bases at V and 0 bases at J, with 11 bases in the middle. This CDR3 is built from 15 residues.

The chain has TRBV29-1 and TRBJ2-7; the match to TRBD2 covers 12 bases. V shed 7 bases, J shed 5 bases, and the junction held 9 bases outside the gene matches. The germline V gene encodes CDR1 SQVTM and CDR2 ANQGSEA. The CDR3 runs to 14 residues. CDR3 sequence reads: CSARLAGAGHEQYF. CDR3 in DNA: TGCAGCGCCCGACTAGCGGGGGCAGGGCACGAGCAGTACTTC.

The CDR3 DNA is TGCAGCGTCGTGGGCGGGAGAGGTCGTAGGGATACGCAGTATTTT. It encodes CSVVGGRGRRDTQYF. This chain connects TRBV29-1 to TRBJ2-3; 7 bases are shared with TRBD2. V lost 6 bases and J lost 6; bases outside the gene matches: 15. Germline V gene lookup returns CDR1 SQVTM and CDR2 ANQGSEA. This CDR3 is built from 15 residues.

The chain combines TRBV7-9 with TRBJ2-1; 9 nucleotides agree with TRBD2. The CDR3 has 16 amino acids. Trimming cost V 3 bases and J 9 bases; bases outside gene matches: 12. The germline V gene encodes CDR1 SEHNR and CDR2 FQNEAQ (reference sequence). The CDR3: CASSFAGTSKHVEQFF. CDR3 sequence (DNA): TGTGCCAGCAGCTTCGCCGGGACTAGCAAGCACGTTGAGCAGTTCTTC.

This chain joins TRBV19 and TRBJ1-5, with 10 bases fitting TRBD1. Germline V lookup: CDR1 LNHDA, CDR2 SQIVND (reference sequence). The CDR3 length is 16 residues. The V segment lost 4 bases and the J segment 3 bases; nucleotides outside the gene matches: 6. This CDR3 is CASSRTGTGDNQPQHF. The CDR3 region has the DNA TGTGCCAGTAGTAGGACCGGGACAGGGGACAATCAGCCCCAGCATTTT.

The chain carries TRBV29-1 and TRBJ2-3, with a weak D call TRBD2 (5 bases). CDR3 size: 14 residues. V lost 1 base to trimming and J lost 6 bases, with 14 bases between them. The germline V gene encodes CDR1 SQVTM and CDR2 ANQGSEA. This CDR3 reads CSVEAKGQRDTQYF. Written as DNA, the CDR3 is TGCAGCGTTGAAGCAAAAGGCCAGCGGGATACGCAGTATTTT.

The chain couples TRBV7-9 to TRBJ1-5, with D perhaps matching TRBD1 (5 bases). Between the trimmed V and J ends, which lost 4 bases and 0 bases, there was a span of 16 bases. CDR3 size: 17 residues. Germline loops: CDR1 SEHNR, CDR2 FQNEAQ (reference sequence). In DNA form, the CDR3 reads TGTGCCAGCAGCTCCGGGGGGGTCAAGGATAGCAATCAGCCCCAGCATTTT. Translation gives CASSSGGVKDSNQPQHF. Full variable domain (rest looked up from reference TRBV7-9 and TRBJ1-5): DTGVSQNPRHKITKRGQNVTFRCDPISEHNRLYWYRQTLGQGPEFLTYFQNEAQLEKSRLLSDRFSAERPKGSFSTLEIQRTEQGDSAMYLCASSSGGVKDSNQPQHFGDGTRLSIL.

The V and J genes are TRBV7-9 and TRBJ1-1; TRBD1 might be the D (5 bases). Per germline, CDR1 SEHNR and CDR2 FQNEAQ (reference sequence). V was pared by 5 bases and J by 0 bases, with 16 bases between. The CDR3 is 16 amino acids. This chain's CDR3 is CASSPRVGGMNTEAFF. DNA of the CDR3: TGTGCCAGCAGCCCGCGAGTCGGGGGGATGAACACTGAAGCTTTCTTT. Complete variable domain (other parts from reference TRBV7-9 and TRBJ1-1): DTGVSQNPRHKITKRGQNVTFRCDPISEHNRLYWYRQTLGQGPEFLTYFQNEAQLEKSRLLSDRFSAERPKGSFSTLEIQRTEQGDSAMYLCASSPRVGGMNTEAFFGQGTRLTVV.

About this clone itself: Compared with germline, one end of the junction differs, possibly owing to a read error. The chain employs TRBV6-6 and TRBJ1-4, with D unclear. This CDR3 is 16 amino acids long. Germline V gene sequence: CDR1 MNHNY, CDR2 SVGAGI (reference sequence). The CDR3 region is CASSSALPLAKEKLFF. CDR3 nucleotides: TGTGCCAGCAGTTCCGCGCTCCCCCTAGCTAAGGAAAAACTGTTTTTT.

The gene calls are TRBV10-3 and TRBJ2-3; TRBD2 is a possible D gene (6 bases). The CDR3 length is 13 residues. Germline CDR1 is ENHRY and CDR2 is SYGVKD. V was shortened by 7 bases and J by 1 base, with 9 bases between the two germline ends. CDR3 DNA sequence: TGTGCCATCACGGGAGAAGGCACAGATACGCAGTATTTT. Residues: CAITGEGTDTQYF.

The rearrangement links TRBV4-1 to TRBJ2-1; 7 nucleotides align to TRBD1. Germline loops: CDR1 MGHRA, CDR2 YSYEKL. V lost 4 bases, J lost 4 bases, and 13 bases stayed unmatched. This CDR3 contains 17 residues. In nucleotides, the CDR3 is TGCGCCAGCAGCCCGACTACTGACAGGGTGTCGTACAATGAGCAGTTCTTC. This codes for CASSPTTDRVSYNEQFF.

The CDR3 spells CASSSGQGLSEAFF. CDR3 nucleotide sequence: TGTGCCAGCAGCTCGGGACAGGGTCTTTCTGAAGCTTTCTTT. This sequence joins TRBV7-9 and TRBJ1-1; 9 positions agree with TRBD1. CDR3 length: 14 amino acids. Germline loops: CDR1 SEHNR, CDR2 FQNEAQ (reference sequence). J lost 6 bases, V lost 4 bases, and 6 bases had no gene match. Full variable domain (missing parts from reference TRBV7-9 and TRBJ1-1): DTGVSQNPRHKITKRGQNVTFRCDPISEHNRLYWYRQTLGQGPEFLTYFQNEAQLEKSRLLSDRFSAERPKGSFSTLEIQRTEQGDSAMYLCASSSGQGLSEAFFGQGTRLTVV.

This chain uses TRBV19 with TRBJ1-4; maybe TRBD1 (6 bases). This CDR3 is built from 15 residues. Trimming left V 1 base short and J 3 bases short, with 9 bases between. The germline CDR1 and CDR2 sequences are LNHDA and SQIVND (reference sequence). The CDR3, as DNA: TGTGCCAGTAGTATAGTCAGGGGTGCTAATGAAAAACTGTTTTTT. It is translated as CASSIVRGANEKLFF.

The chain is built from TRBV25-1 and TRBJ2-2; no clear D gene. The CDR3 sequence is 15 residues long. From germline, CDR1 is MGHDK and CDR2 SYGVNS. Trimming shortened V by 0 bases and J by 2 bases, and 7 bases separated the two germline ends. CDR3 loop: CASSEYFRNTGELFF. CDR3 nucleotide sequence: TGTGCCAGCAGTGAATATTTCAGAAACACCGGGGAGCTGTTTTTT. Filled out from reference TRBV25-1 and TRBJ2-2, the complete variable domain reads EADIYQTPRYLVIGTGKKITLECSQTMGHDKMYWYQQDPGMELHLIHYSYGVNSTEKGDLSSESTVSRIRTEHFPLTLESARPSHTSQYLCASSEYFRNTGELFFGEGSRLTVL.

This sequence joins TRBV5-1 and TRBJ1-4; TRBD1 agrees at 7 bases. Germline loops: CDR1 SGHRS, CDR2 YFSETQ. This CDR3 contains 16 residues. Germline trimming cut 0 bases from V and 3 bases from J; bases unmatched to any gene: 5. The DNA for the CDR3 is TGCGCCAGCAGCTTGGATGGACAGGCGTCTAATGAAAAACTGTTTTTT. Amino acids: CASSLDGQASNEKLFF.

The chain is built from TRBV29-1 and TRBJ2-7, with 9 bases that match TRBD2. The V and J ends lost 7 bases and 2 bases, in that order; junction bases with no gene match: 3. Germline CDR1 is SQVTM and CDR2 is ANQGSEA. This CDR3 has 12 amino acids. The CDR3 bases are TGCAGCGCCCGGACTAGCGCCTACGAGCAGTACTTC. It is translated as CSARTSAYEQYF.

The CDR3 DNA reads as TGTGCCAGCAGTCCTCTGACAGGGGGGAACTATGGCTACACCTTC. Its protein product is CASSPLTGGNYGYTF. The chain is built from TRBV2 and TRBJ1-2, with 9 bases lining up with TRBD1. The CDR3 totals 15 residues. With V trimmed by 5 bases and J by 2 bases, 6 bases remained unmatched. Looked up from germline, CDR1 is SNHLY and CDR2 is FYNNEI.

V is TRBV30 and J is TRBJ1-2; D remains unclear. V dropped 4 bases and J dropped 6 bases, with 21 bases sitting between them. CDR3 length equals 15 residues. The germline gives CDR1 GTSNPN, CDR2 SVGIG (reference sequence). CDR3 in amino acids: CAWTRRGLPGNGYTF. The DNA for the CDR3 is TGTGCCTGGACTCGTCGAGGGCTCCCCGGCAATGGCTACACCTTC. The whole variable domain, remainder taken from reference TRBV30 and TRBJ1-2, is SQTIHQWPATLVQPVGSPLSLECTVEGTSNPNLYWYRQAAGRGLQLLFYSVGIGQISSEVPQNLSASRPQDRQFILSSKKLLLSDSGFYLCAWTRRGLPGNGYTFGSGTRLTVV.

The CDR3 nucleotides read TGTGCCAGCAGGAGGTATAATCAGCCCCAGCATTTT. This encodes CASRRYNQPQHF. The chain is built from TRBV6-1 and TRBJ1-5, with no clear D. The CDR3 consists of 12 residues. Germline V gene sequence: CDR1 MNHNS, CDR2 SASEGT. Trimming took 6 bases from V and 4 from J, leaving 7 bases between them.

In DNA form, the CDR3 reads TGTGCCAGCAGTTACTCGCGGCTGAACTATGGCTACACCTTC. This encodes CASSYSRLNYGYTF. This sequence joins TRBV6-5 and TRBJ1-2; unclear D gene. Germline loops: CDR1 MNHEY, CDR2 SVGAGI. The CDR3 sequence is 14 residues long. The ends were cut back, 0 bases at V and 2 bases at J, with 7 bases in the middle.

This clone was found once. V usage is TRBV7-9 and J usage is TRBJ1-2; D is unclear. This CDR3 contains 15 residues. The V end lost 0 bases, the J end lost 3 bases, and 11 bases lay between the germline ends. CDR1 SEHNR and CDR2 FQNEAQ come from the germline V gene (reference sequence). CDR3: CASSLARGLDYGYTF. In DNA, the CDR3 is TGTGCCAGCAGCTTAGCTCGGGGATTGGACTATGGCTACACCTTC.

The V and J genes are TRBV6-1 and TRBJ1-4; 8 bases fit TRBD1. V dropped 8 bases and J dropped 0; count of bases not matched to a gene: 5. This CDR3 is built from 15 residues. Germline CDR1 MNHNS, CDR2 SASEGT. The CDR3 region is CASSQGGTTNEKLFF. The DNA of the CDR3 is TGTGCCAGCTCACAGGGGGGTACAACTAATGAAAAACTGTTTTTT.